This T cell receptor (beta chain) came from a study of blood T cell repertoires in COVID-19. Study overall: Sources were T cells, B-cell-depleted T cells, or PBMCs; the material itself was cDNA or gDNA.

Participants were aged about 18 to 90 years, lived in roughly 25 US areas, and enrolled virtually. Researchers sorted participants into cohorts using their self-reported clinical history. This table comes from immunoSEQ multiplex PCR, and its TCRdb copy is limited to in-frame clones, with some not included. The sample carries about 300,000 clones, over 85% recorded once. The J segment lost 1 base and the V segment lost 10 bases, leaving 8 bases of the junction unmatched. Germline CDR1 reads SNHLY; CDR2 reads FYNNEI. This CDR3 spans 14 amino acids. The chain couples TRBV2 to TRBJ2-5; 8 positions agree with TRBD1. The source of this sequence is a woman between 45 and 60 years old who had been exposed to COVID-19. The sequenced material came from PBMCs or T cells enriched from blood (not recorded which). CDR3 protein: CATADRGIQETQYF. The CDR3 nucleotides are TGTGCCACCGCCGACAGGGGTATCCAAGAGACCCAGTACTTC.